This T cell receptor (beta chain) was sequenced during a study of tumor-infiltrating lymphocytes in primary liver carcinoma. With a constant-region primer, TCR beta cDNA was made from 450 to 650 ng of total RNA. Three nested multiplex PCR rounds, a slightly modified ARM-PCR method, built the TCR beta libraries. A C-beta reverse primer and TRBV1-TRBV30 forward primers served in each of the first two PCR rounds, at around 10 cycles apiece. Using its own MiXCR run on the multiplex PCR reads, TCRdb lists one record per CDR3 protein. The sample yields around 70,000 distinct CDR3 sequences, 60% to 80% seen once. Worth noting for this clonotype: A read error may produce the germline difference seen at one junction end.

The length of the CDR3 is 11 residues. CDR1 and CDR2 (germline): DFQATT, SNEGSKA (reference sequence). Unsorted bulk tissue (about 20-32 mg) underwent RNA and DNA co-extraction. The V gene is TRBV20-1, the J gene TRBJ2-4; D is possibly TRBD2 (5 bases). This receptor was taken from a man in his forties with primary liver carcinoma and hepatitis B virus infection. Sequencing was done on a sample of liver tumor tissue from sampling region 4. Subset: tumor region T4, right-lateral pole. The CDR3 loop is CSPLAKNIKYF. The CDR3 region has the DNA TGCAGTCCCCTAGCCAAAAACATTAAGTACTTC.